This TCR beta chain derives from a study of blood T cell dynamics during melanoma immunotherapy. General study points: The study could not tell melanoma-specific clones from general immune activation.

On this clone itself: The antigen remains undetermined.

CDR3 length equals 10 residues. CDR1 and CDR2 (germline): SEHNR, FQNEAQ (reference sequence). V lost 6 bases and J lost 8, with 7 bases in between. Every bulk PBMC sample received the same 350 ng of DNA. Data came from immunoSEQ multiplex PCR; TCRdb stores just in-frame clones and leaves some out. The data show some 20,000 clones, 70% to 90% seen once. Noted time point: week 3, after first cycle of checkpoint inhibitor. No patient had earlier systemic cancer treatment, concurrent immunosuppressants, or another active cancer. The sample in question was blood, obtained from a patient treated with checkpoint blockade. The chain employs TRBV7-9 and TRBJ1-2, with D maybe TRBD1 (5 bases). This TCR was recovered from a human donor with melanoma. CDR3: CASRRGGYTF. The CDR3 nucleotides are TGTGCCAGCAGAAGGGGAGGCTACACCTTC.